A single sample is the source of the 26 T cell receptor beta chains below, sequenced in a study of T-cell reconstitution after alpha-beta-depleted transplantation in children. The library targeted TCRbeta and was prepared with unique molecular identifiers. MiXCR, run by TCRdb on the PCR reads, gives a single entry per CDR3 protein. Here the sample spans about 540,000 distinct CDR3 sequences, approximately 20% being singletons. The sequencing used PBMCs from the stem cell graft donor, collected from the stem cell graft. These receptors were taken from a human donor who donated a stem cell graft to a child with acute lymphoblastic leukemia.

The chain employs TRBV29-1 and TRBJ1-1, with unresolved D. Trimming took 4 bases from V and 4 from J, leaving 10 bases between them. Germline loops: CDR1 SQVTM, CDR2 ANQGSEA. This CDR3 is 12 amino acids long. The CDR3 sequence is CSVVGPSTEAFF. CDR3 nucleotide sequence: TGCAGCGTTGTAGGCCCCAGCACTGAAGCTTTCTTT. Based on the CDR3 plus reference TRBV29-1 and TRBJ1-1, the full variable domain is SAVISQKPSRDICQRGTSLTIQCQVDSQVTMMFWYRQQPGQSLTLIATANQGSEATYESGFVIDKFPISRPNLTFSTLTVSNMSPEDSSIYLCSVVGPSTEAFFGQGTRLTVV.

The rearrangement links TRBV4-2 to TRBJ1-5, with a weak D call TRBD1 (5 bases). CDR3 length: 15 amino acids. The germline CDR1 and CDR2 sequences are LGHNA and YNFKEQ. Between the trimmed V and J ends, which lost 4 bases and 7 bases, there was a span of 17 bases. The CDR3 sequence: CASSPGAGWGQPQHF. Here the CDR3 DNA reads TGTGCCAGCAGCCCCGGGGCCGGTTGGGGACAGCCCCAGCATTTT.

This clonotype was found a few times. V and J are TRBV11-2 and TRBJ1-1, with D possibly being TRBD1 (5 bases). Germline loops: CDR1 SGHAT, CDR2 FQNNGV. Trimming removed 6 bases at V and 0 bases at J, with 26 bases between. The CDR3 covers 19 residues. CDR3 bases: TGTGCCAGCAGGCCTTTCGGGGGGGTCGGTTCGTCCATGAACACTGAAGCTTTCTTT. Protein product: CASRPFGGVGSSMNTEAFF.

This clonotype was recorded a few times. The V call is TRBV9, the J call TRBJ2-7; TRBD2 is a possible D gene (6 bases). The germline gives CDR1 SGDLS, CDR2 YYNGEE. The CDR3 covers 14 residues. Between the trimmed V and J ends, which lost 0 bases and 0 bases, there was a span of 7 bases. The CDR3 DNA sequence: TGTGCCAGCAGCGTAGAGGGACTCTCCTACGAGCAGTACTTC. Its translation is CASSVEGLSYEQYF. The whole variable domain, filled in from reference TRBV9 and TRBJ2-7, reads DSGVTQTPKHLITATGQRVTLRCSPRSGDLSVYWYQQSLDQGLQFLIQYYNGEERAKGNILERFSAQQFPDLHSELNLSSLELGDSALYFCASSVEGLSYEQYFGPGTRLTVT.

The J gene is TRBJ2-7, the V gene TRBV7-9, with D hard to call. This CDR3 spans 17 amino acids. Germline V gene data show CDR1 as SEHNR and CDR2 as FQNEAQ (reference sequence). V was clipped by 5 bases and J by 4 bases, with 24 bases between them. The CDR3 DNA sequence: TGTGCCAGCAGCCCTACCCTGGGCGGCCCAGGCCAATACGAGCAGTACTTC. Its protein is CASSPTLGGPGQYEQYF.

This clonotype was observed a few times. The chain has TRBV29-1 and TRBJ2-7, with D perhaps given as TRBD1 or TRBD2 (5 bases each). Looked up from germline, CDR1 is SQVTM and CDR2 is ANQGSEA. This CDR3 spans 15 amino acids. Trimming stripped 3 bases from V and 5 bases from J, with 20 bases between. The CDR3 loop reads CSVEIVGAGSDEQYF. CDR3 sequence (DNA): TGCAGCGTTGAGATCGTTGGGGCTGGGAGTGACGAGCAGTACTTC.

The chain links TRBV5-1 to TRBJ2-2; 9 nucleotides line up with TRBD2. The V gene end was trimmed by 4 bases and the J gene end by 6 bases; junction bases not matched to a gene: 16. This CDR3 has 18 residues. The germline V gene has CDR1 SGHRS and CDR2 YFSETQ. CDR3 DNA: TGCGCCAGCAGCAAACATGGGTCGGGACTAGCTGGATCCGGGGAGCTGTTTTTT. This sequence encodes CASSKHGSGLAGSGELFF.

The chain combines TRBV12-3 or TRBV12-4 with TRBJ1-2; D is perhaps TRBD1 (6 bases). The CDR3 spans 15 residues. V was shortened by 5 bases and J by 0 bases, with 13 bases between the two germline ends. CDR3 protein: CASSPTGLANYGYTF. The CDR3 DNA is TGTGCCAGCAGTCCCACAGGGTTAGCTAACTATGGCTACACCTTC.

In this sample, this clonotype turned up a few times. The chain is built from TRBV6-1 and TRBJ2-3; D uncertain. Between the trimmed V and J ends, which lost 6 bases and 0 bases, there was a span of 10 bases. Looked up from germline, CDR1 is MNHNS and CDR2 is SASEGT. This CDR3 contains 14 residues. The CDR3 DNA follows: TGTGCCAGCAGAGCCTCTACAAGCACAGATACGCAGTATTTT. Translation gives CASRASTSTDTQYF.

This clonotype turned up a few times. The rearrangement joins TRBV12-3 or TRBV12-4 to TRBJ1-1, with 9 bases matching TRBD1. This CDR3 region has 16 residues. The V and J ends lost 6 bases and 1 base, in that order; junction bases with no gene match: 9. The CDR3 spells CASSKGTGKGNTEAFF. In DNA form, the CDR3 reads TGTGCCAGCAGCAAAGGGACAGGGAAAGGGAACACTGAAGCTTTCTTT.

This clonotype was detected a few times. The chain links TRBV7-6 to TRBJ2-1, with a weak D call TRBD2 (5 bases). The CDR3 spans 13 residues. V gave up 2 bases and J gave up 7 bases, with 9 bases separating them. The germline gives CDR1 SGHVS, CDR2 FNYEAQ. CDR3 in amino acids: CASSLLPGNEQFF. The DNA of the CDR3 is TGTGCCAGCAGCTTATTGCCGGGGAATGAGCAGTTCTTC.

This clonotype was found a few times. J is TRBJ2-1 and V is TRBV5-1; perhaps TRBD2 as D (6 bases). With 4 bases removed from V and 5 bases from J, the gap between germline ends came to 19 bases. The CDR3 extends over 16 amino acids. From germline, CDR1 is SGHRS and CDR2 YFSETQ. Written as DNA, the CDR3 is TGCGCCAGCAGCCCACGGAGGGGTCTCGGTAACAATGAGCAGTTCTTC. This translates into CASSPRRGLGNNEQFF.

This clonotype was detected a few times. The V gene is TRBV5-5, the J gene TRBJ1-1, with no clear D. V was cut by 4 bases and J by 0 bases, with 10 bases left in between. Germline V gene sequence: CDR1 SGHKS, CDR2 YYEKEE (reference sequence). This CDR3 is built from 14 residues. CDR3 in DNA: TGTGCCAGCAGCCCCGGTGACCTGAACACTGAAGCTTTCTTT. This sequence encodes CASSPGDLNTEAFF. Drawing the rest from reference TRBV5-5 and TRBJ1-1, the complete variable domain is DAGVTQSPTHLIKTRGQQVTLRCSPISGHKSVSWYQQVLGQGPQFIFQYYEKEERGRGNFPDRFSARQFPNYSSELNVNALLLGDSALYLCASSPGDLNTEAFFGQGTRLTVV.

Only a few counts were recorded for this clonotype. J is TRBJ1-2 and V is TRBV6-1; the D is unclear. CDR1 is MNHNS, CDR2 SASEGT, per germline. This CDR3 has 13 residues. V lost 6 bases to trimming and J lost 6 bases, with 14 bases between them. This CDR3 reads CASSFGRGNGYTF. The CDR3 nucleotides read TGTGCCAGCAGCTTCGGGAGAGGCAATGGCTACACCTTC.

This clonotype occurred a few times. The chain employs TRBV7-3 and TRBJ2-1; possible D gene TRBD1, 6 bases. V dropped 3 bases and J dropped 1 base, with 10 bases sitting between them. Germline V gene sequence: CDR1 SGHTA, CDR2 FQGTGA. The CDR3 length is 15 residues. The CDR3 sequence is CASSFGQGSYNEQFF. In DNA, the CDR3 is TGTGCCAGCAGCTTCGGGCAGGGGTCCTACAATGAGCAGTTCTTC.

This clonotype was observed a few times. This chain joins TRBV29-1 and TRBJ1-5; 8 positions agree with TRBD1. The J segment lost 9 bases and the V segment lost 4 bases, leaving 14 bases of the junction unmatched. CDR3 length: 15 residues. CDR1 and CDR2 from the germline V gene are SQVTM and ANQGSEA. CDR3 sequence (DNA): TGCAGCGTTGTTGTTTCAACACAGGGGGAAGGGCCCCAGCATTTT. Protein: CSVVVSTQGEGPQHF. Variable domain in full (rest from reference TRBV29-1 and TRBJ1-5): SAVISQKPSRDICQRGTSLTIQCQVDSQVTMMFWYRQQPGQSLTLIATANQGSEATYESGFVIDKFPISRPNLTFSTLTVSNMSPEDSSIYLCSVVVSTQGEGPQHFGDGTRLSIL.

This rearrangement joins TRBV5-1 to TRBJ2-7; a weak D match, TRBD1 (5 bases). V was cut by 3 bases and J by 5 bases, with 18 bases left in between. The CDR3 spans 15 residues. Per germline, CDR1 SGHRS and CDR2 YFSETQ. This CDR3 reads CASSSAGGWGHEQYF. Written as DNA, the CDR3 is TGCGCCAGCAGCTCAGCAGGCGGTTGGGGCCACGAGCAGTACTTC. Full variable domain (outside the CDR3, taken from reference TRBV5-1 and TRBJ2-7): KAGVTQTPRYLIKTRGQQVTLSCSPISGHRSVSWYQQTPGQGLQFLFEYFSETQRNKGNFPGRFSGRQFSNSRSEMNVSTLELGDSALYLCASSSAGGWGHEQYFGPGTRLTVT.

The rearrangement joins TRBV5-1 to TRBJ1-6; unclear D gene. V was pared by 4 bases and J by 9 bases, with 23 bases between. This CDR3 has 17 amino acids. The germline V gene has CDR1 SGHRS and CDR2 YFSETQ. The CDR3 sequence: CASSIGPALTERSPLHF. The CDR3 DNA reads TGCGCCAGCAGCATCGGACCGGCCCTTACTGAGCGTTCACCCCTCCACTTT.

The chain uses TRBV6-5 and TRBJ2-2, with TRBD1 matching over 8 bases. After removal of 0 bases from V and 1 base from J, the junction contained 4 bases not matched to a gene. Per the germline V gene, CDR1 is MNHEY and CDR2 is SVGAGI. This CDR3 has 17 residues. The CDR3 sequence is CASSYSGQGWNTGELFF. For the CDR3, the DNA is TGTGCCAGCAGTTACTCCGGACAGGGTTGGAACACCGGGGAGCTGTTTTTT.

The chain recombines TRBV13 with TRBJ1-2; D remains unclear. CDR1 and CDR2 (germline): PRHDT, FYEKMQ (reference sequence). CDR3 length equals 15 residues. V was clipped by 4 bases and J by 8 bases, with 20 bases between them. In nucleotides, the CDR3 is TGTGCCAGCAGCTCTCCCCCGGCCCACGGGAAGGGCTACACCTTC. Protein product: CASSSPPAHGKGYTF.

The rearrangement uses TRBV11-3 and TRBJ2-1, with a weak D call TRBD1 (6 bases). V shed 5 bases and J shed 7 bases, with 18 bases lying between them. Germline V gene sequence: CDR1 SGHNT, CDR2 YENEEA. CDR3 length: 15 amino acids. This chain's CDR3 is CASSPGQPGANEQFF. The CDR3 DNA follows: TGTGCCAGCAGCCCAGGACAGCCCGGGGCAAATGAGCAGTTCTTC.

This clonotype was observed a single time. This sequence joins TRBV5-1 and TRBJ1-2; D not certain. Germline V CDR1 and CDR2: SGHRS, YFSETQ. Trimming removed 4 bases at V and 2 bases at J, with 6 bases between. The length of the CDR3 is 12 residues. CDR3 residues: CASSKDNYGYTF. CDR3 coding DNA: TGCGCCAGCAGCAAGGACAACTATGGCTACACCTTC.

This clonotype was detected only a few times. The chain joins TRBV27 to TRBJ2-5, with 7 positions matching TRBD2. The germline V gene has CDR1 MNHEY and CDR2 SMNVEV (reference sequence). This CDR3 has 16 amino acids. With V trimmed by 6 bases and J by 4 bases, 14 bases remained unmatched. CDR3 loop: CASRWGSSGILETQYF. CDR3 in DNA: TGTGCCAGCAGATGGGGGTCCAGCGGGATTTTAGAGACCCAGTACTTC.

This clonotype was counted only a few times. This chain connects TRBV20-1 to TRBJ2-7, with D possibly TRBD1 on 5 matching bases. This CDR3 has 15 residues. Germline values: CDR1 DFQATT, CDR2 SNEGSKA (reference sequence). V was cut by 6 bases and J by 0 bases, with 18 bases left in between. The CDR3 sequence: CSAAVIRQSSYEQYF. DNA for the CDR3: TGCAGTGCCGCGGTTATTCGACAGAGCTCCTACGAGCAGTACTTC.

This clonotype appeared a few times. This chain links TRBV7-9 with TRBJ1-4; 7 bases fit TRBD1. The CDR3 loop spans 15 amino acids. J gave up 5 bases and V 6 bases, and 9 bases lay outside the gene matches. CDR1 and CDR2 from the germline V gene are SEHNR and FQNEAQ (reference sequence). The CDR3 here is CASSKTGQSNEKLFF. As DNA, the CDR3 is TGTGCCAGCAGTAAGACGGGACAGTCGAATGAAAAACTGTTTTTT. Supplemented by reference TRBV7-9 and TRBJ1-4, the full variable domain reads DTGVSQNPRHKITKRGQNVTFRCDPISEHNRLYWYRQTLGQGPEFLTYFQNEAQLEKSRLLSDRFSAERPKGSFSTLEIQRTEQGDSAMYLCASSKTGQSNEKLFFGSGTQLSVL.

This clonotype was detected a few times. CDR3 residues: CASSIFAGRGNEQFF. The CDR3 DNA reads TGTGCCAGTAGTATATTCGCGGGACGGGGCAATGAGCAGTTCTTC. The rearrangement links TRBV19 to TRBJ2-1, with D perhaps matching TRBD2 (6 bases). The CDR3 spans 15 residues. Trimming took 2 bases from V and 6 from J, leaving 14 bases between them. Germline values: CDR1 LNHDA, CDR2 SQIVND (reference sequence).